This record concerns one TCR beta chain sequence. This entry comes from a study of cytotoxic CD8 clonotypes in ibrutinib-treated CLL. Study overall: Among the samples, the mean was about 270,000 productive templates and roughly 100,000 productive rearrangements.

The CDR3 loop spans 13 amino acids. The germline V and J ends were trimmed by 5 bases and 5 bases, with 12 bases remaining between them. Germline lookup yields CDR1 SEHNR and CDR2 FQNEAQ (reference sequence). Repertoires were generated with immunoSEQ multiplex PCR, while TCRdb's copy carries only in-frame clones and drops some. This repertoire shows a few hundred thousand clones, over 55% found once; its top ten account for just under 6.5%. The TCR was taken from a human donor with chronic lymphocytic leukemia. The sample consisted of PBMCs, taken after 36 months of ibrutinib treatment. The chain uses TRBV7-9 and TRBJ1-1; no clear D gene. The chain's CDR3 is CASSRSGGTEAFF. The CDR3 DNA reads as TGTGCCAGCAGCCGTTCGGGTGGAACTGAAGCTTTCTTT.